The entry below gives a single TCR beta chain sequence along with its context. At least ten counts were recorded for this clonotype. Its antigen target is currently unknown. No quality values exist for individual bases; no much larger clone is one base distant. These data come from a study of T cells in Graves' hyperthyroidism and ophthalmopathy (dated by TCRdb to the late 2010s). Broadly, across the study: Peripheral blood was sampled at the time of initial diagnosis, prior to any treatment. The 90 or so discovery patients were randomly split 7:3 into training and test sets. The study also compared thyroid tissue and blood T-cell repertoires from more than 5 Graves' hyperthyroidism patients. The paper reports TCR Vbeta CDR3 sequencing of about 140 peripheral blood samples: 40 or so ophthalmopathy, fewer than 80 hyperthyroidism and around 17 progressor patients. An independent validation cohort of fewer than 20 hyperthyroidism patients and about 15 patients who later progressed to ophthalmopathy tested prospective prediction of ophthalmopathy. To identify distinguishing TCR V-J signatures, a discovery cohort of around 98 patients was used, comprising 43 with Graves' ophthalmopathy and some 60 with stable Graves' hyperthyroidism. After blood sampling, hyperthyroidism patients were treated with methimazole at a starting dose of 30 mg daily, and ophthalmopathy patients were treated with high-dose intravenous methylprednisolone.

Amplification of TCR beta CDR3 regions was carried out from RNA transcripts. The first round of RT-PCR for the TCR CDR3 was performed with the HTBI primer set and the Qiagen OneStep RT-PCR kit. The libraries were constructed in a second round of multiplex PCR and then size-selected and purified. Sequencing of the libraries was done on an Illumina HiSeq2000 using paired-end 100 bp reads. For the original study's pipeline: SOAPnuke was used to process the raw data, removing reads that contained adapters or uncalled bases, had a mean Phred below 15, or lacked an exact match to the constant primer or identifier. COPE v1.2.5 was used to merge the high-quality paired reads, and each unique nucleotide sequence was defined as a clonotype. MiTCR v1.1 was used to align the clonotypes against IMGT TRBV, TRBD and TRBJ reference segments. Analysis was restricted to V-J combinations with a frequency above 0.0001, which covered roughly 99% of repertoires. A TCS score was defined as the ratio between F50 (clonal expansion) and ExV (chaos), using BLOSUM62-based TCRdist between CDR3 peptides within each V-J. Welch's t-statistics and random forest reduced roughly 500 V-J features to under 15, which were used in a naive Bayes classifier (R e1071). Using fastp at Q25 and MiXCR, TCRdb reprocessed the public reads and kept productive beta chains. Each record represents a unique CDR3 protein, reported with the most common genes and DNA among its rows. TCRdb's processing, not the authors', yielded these V and J calls. This sample holds some 570,000 distinct CDR3 sequences; 14% were observed only once. The top ten hold about 7% of the sample.

The study at large found these results: Most expanded thyroid clonotypes (frequency above 0.001) were also detected in blood, a finding suggesting that blood repertoires may reflect thyroid immune responses. Sample size was not statistically predetermined, and blinding of investigators to group allocation was not performed. In validation, the model predicted progression to ophthalmopathy a median of 6.5 months before onset, with roughly 70% sensitivity and just under 75% specificity. In cross-validation, a model built on a 13 V-J signature told ophthalmopathy apart from stable hyperthyroidism with 87.88% sensitivity and about 81% specificity, and in testing the same model reached 80%/75%.

Via the germline V gene (reference sequence), CDR1 is DFQATT and CDR2 SNEGSKA. V and J lose 3 bases and 5 bases, and a span of 16 bases separates them. The CDR3 starts with the cysteine, ends with the phenylalanine, and has 14 residues. Only the CDR3 region is kept as DNA, spanning 42 bases read in frame from base 1. Ophthalmopathy patients had moderately to severely active disease, with a Clinical Activity Score of 3 or more, a NOSPECS grade of 4 or more, and a disease duration of less than 3 months. The study excluded patients with uncontrolled infections, other autoimmune diseases, pregnancy or lactation. Diagnoses were established on the basis of clinical symptoms, serum thyroxine and TRAb, thyroid ultrasound, and orbital computed tomography. PBMCs were isolated from 7.5 to 10 ml of fresh peripheral blood by Ficoll-Paque density gradient centrifugation. Total RNA was extracted using Trizol reagent, and RNA quality was assessed on an Agilent 2100 Bioanalyzer.

The sequence links TRBV20-1 to TRBJ2-5; the best D guess is TRBD2, with 6 bases matching. The TCR originated in a woman aged 18-30 years with Graves' ophthalmopathy. The specimen sequenced was blood. The CDR3 protein: CSASGARDMETQYF. The nucleotide sequence reads TGCAGTGCTAGTGGCGCGCGGGATATGGAGACCCAGTACTTC.